Listed below are T cell receptor beta chains from one sample, sequenced in a study of T cells in Graves' hyperthyroidism and ophthalmopathy. In TCRdb, the multiplex PCR reads were re-called with MiXCR into one record per CDR3 protein. This table holds hundreds of thousands of distinct CDR3 sequences, more than 30% found once. Sequencing input: blood. These TCRs come from a man between 18 and 29 years old with Graves' hyperthyroidism. CDR3s include the opening cysteine and the closing phenylalanine or tryptophan. Fields, in order: V gene, J gene, D gene, clone size, CDR3 protein, CDR3 DNA. A D gene is named only where the DNA matches it firmly. A row's size may be missing; if present it is once, few, many or a size class.

>TRBV11-2|TRBJ2-7|TRBD1|NA
CASSLVGTGTYEQYF
TGTGCCAGCAGCTTAGTTGGGACAGGAACCTACGAGCAGTACTTC
>TRBV4-2|TRBJ1-1|NA|NA
CASSQCKGRRCTEAFF
TGTGCCAGCAGCCAGTGCAAGGGCAGAAGGTGCACTGAAGCTTTCTTT
>TRBV10-2|TRBJ1-5|TRBD1|many
CASSEGQGVGNQPQHF
TGCGCCAGCAGCGAAGGACAGGGAGTGGGCAATCAGCCCCAGCATTTT
>TRBV12-3/TRBV12-4|TRBJ1-6|NA|NA
CASSLPRRTLHF
TGTGCCAGCAGTCTCCCCCGGCGAACCCTCCACTTT
>TRBV2|TRBJ1-1|NA|many
CASRRYREGNTEAFF
TGTGCCAGCAGGAGGTACAGGGAGGGGAACACTGAAGCTTTCTTT
>TRBV7-8|TRBJ2-7|NA|few
CASSSRQLLSYEQYF
TGTGCCAGCAGCTCCCGACAGCTTCTCTCCTACGAGCAGTACTTC
>TRBV20-1|TRBJ2-5|TRBD1|NA
CSAVTGGMQPQYF
TGCAGTGCTGTGACAGGGGGGATGCAGCCCCAGTACTTC
>TRBV7-2|TRBJ1-1|NA|many
CASSFGSGNTEAFF
TGTGCCAGCAGCTTCGGGTCTGGGAACACTGAAGCTTTCTTT
>TRBV15|TRBJ2-5|TRBD2|NA
CATSRDSGGAQETQYF
TGTGCCACCAGCAGAGATTCCGGGGGGGCTCAAGAGACCCAGTACTTC
>TRBV7-8|TRBJ1-5|TRBD1|few
CASSPIHTGDHSNQPQHF
TGTGCCAGCAGCCCCATTCATACAGGGGACCATAGCAATCAGCCCCAGCATTTT
>TRBV5-6|TRBJ2-3|TRBD2|few
CASNLLAGGTDTQYF
TGTGCCAGCAACCTACTAGCGGGGGGCACAGATACGCAGTATTTT
>TRBV14|TRBJ1-2|NA|few
CASSQWGGREYGYTF
TGTGCCAGCAGCCAATGGGGGGGGCGCGAGTATGGCTACACCTTC
>TRBV7-2|TRBJ2-2|NA|NA
CASSRARGKNTGELFF
TGTGCCAGCAGCCGGGCCCGAGGGAAAAACACCGGGGAGCTGTTTTTT